This TCR beta chain was profiled in a study of blood T cell repertoires in COVID-19. Study information: Collection of acute and convalescent COVID-19 samples took place in the United States, Italy and Spain. T cells, B-cell-depleted T cells, or PBMCs provided the cDNA or gDNA that served as material.

Study processing details: How many nucleated cells were present was estimated from reference gene primer amplification. Assay used: immunoSEQ multiplex PCR; TCRdb lists only in-frame clones, some missing. That table supplies the V and J calls and clone size; D and trimming were determined from the DNA. The top ten clones hold 1% of a sample with some 310,000 clones, roughly 84% of them seen once. There are 17 residues in the CDR3. Per germline, CDR1 LNHNV and CDR2 YYDKDF (reference sequence). V gave up 0 bases and J gave up 0 bases, with 12 bases separating them. This sequence was found in a man aged 50-59 years with active or convalescent COVID-19. Input material: peripheral blood. This chain uses TRBV15 with TRBJ1-3; no definite D call. CDR3 nucleotide sequence: TGTGCCACCAGCAGAGATAGGCAGGCGAGCTCTGGAAACACCATATATTTT. This gives the protein CATSRDRQASSGNTIYF.